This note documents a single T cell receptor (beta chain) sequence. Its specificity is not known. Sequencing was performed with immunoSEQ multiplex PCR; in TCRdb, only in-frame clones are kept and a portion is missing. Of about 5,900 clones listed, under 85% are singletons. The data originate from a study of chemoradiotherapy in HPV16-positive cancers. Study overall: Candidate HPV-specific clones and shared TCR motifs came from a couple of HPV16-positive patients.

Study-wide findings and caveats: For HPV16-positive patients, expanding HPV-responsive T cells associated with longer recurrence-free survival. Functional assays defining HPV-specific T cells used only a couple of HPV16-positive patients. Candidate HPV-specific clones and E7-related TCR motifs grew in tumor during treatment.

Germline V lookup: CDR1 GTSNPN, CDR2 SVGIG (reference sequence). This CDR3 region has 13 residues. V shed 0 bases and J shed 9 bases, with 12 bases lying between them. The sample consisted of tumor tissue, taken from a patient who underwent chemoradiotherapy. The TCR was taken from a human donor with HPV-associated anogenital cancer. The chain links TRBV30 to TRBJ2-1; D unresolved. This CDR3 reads CAWSVQGKGEQFF. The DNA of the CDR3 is TGTGCCTGGAGTGTACAAGGGAAGGGTGAGCAGTTCTTC.